This entry describes one T cell receptor (beta chain). The PCR was carried out with 60 Vbeta primers and 13 Jbeta primers. The protocol was immunoSEQ multiplex PCR, while the TCRdb copy is restricted to in-frame clones and leaves out a portion. The repertoire table contains some 62,000 clones. Every donor was a healthy person donating bone marrow. Germline V gene sequence: CDR1 SGHRS, CDR2 YFSETQ. Trimming pared 0 bases from V and 3 bases from J, leaving 4 bases between. The CDR3 runs 12 residues. This sample stems from a study of cytomegalovirus exposure and HLA in healthy donors. The sample was PBMCs. The chain combines TRBV5-1 with TRBJ2-7; D is undetermined. The clonotype comes from a man aged 30 to 45 in good health and CMV-seropositive. Here the CDR3 DNA reads TGCGCCAGCAGCTTGGACTTCTACGAGCAGTACTTC. Translation gives CASSLDFYEQYF.